These 29 T cell receptor beta chains originate from one sample sequenced in a study of beta chain features in type 1 diabetes. Sequencing targeted expressed TCRB transcripts, as all isolated RNA had been reverse transcribed. The protocol was immunoSEQ multiplex PCR, while the TCRdb copy is restricted to in-frame clones and leaves out a portion. The sample gives about 450,000 clones, approximately 10% of which show up once; about 0.042% is in the top ten. Sequences were obtained from naive CD4+ T cells from blood. The receptors come from a woman between 18 and 30 years old in good health.

A few counts support this clone. The chain combines TRBV5-1 with TRBJ1-1, with a possible D match to TRBD1 (6 bases). V was pared by 2 bases and J by 1 base, with 9 bases between. CDR1 SGHRS and CDR2 YFSETQ come from the germline V gene. This CDR3 is built from 14 residues. CDR3 coding DNA: TGCGCCAGCAGCTTCGGGACACCGAACACTGAAGCTTTCTTT. It codes for CASSFGTPNTEAFF.

This clone came up a few times. The rearrangement joins TRBV18 to TRBJ2-5; a weak D match, TRBD1 (5 bases). CDR1 is KGHSH and CDR2 is LQKENI in the germline V gene. The CDR3 has 13 amino acids. Trimming shortened V by 5 bases and J by 2 bases, and 9 bases separated the two germline ends. The CDR3 DNA sequence: TGTGCCAGCTCAAGCAGGGCACAAGAGACCCAGTACTTC. The encoded protein is CASSSRAQETQYF.

V is TRBV13 and J is TRBJ1-2; 7 nucleotides match TRBD1. The junction had 15 bases not matched to a gene; V was cut back by 0 bases and J by 5 bases. This CDR3 has 18 amino acids. CDR1 is PRHDT, CDR2 FYEKMQ, per germline (reference sequence). The CDR3 here is CASSLGLGPEQGYYGYTF. CDR3 sequence (DNA): TGTGCCAGCAGCTTAGGGCTAGGCCCTGAACAGGGGTATTATGGCTACACCTTC.

In this sample, this clone turned up a few times. The V and J genes are TRBV7-2 and TRBJ2-7; 10 bases fit TRBD2. The junction had 10 bases not matched to a gene; V was cut back by 8 bases and J by 3 bases. The germline V gene encodes CDR1 SGHTA and CDR2 FQGNSA. The CDR3 consists of 15 residues. The CDR3 loop is CASRELAGIGYEQYF. CDR3 DNA sequence: TGTGCCAGCCGAGAACTAGCGGGAATCGGCTACGAGCAGTACTTC.

The CDR3 nucleotides are TGTGCCAGTATGATTACAGGGGGGGCCCTCTATGGCTACACCTTC. Translating gives CASMITGGALYGYTF. The chain joins TRBV19 to TRBJ1-2; 8 nucleotides agree with TRBD1. Germline lookup yields CDR1 LNHDA and CDR2 SQIVND (reference sequence). This CDR3 has 15 residues. Trimming cost V 7 bases and J 4 bases; bases outside gene matches: 11.

This clone came up a few times. V usage is TRBV18 and J usage is TRBJ2-7; D unresolved. V lost 2 bases and J 4 bases, leaving 9 bases between the germline ends. Germline V CDR1 and CDR2: KGHSH, LQKENI. There are 13 residues in the CDR3. CDR3 in amino acids: CASSPSLQYEQYV. The CDR3, as DNA: TGTGCCAGCTCACCATCCCTACAATACGAGCAGTACGTC.

The chain recombines TRBV5-4 with TRBJ2-3; 10 nucleotides line up with TRBD2. Per germline, CDR1 SGHNT and CDR2 YYREEE (reference sequence). The CDR3 is 16 amino acids. The junction had 7 bases not matched to a gene; V was cut back by 3 bases and J by 3 bases. The CDR3 DNA sequence: TGTGCCAGCAGCTCCCTACTAGCGGGGAGGACAGATACGCAGTATTTT. Translating gives CASSSLLAGRTDTQYF.

In its sample, this clone was seen a few times. The chain couples TRBV7-2 to TRBJ2-4, with TRBD1 identical over 9 bases. This CDR3 spans 12 amino acids. Germline trimming cut 5 bases from V and 9 bases from J; bases unmatched to any gene: 2. The germline CDR1 and CDR2 sequences are SGHTA and FQGNSA. CDR3 region: CASSDRGTIQYF. The CDR3 nucleotides are TGTGCCAGCAGCGACAGGGGGACCATTCAGTACTTC.

This clone was observed a handful of times. The chain couples TRBV30 to TRBJ1-1; the match to TRBD1 covers 9 bases. The CDR3 spans 16 residues. The V segment lost 8 bases and the J segment 6 bases; nucleotides outside the gene matches: 19. Germline CDR1 and CDR2: GTSNPN and SVGIG (reference sequence). The CDR3 DNA reads as TGTGCCGGGTTTAAAAAGCCTACAGGGGGCAACGCTGAAGCTTTCTTT. It yields the protein CAGFKKPTGGNAEAFF.

A few counts support this clone. V usage is TRBV14 and J usage is TRBJ2-7; unclear D gene. This CDR3 has 13 residues. Germline lookup yields CDR1 SGHDN and CDR2 FVKESK. V was cut by 3 bases and J by 3 bases, with 9 bases left in between. The CDR3 sequence: CASSQELLYEQYF. In nucleotides, the CDR3 is TGTGCCAGCAGCCAGGAACTTCTCTACGAGCAGTACTTC.

This clone was observed a handful of times. DNA of the CDR3: TGTGCCAGCAGATCACAGGGGAATGAGCAGTTCTTC. This sequence encodes CASRSQGNEQFF. The rearrangement uses TRBV7-2 and TRBJ2-1; the match to TRBD1 covers 7 bases. Per germline, CDR1 SGHTA and CDR2 FQGNSA. The CDR3 is made up of 12 amino acids. The J segment lost 7 bases and the V segment lost 6 bases, leaving 3 bases of the junction unmatched.

This chain uses TRBV7-2 with TRBJ1-2; maybe TRBD1 (5 bases). Between the trimmed V and J ends, which lost 1 base and 4 bases, there was a span of 10 bases. Germline values: CDR1 SGHTA, CDR2 FQGNSA. CDR3 size: 14 residues. The CDR3 bases are TGTGCCAGCAGCTTAGTGGAGGGGCCCTATGGCTACACCTTC. Translating gives CASSLVEGPYGYTF.

This clone was recorded a few times. V gene TRBV2 combines with J gene TRBJ2-7; perhaps TRBD2 as D (7 bases). The CDR3 loop spans 15 amino acids. Trimming left V 0 bases short and J 8 bases short, with 17 bases between. Per the germline V gene, CDR1 is SNHLY and CDR2 is FYNNEI. The CDR3 here is CASSEARGPQTKQYV. The CDR3 region has the DNA TGTGCCAGCAGTGAAGCGCGGGGGCCCCAGACGAAGCAGTACGTC.

This clone occurred a few times. The chain links TRBV7-2 to TRBJ2-4, with unresolved D. Trimming pared 5 bases from V and 0 bases from J, leaving 11 bases between. Germline loops: CDR1 SGHTA, CDR2 FQGNSA. CDR3 length: 15 residues. The CDR3 loop is CASSPLRLAKNIQYF. CDR3 nucleotide sequence: TGTGCCAGCAGCCCCCTTCGGCTAGCCAAAAACATTCAGTACTTC.

This clone was recorded a few times. J is TRBJ2-7 and V is TRBV7-9; no firm D call. CDR1 is SEHNR and CDR2 is FQNEAQ in the germline V gene (reference sequence). V lost 4 bases and J 2 bases, leaving 6 bases between the germline ends. There are 12 residues in the CDR3. Here the CDR3 reads CASSYTPYEQYF. CDR3 coding DNA: TGTGCCAGCAGCTATACACCCTACGAGCAGTACTTC.

Only a few counts were recorded for this clone. The V gene is TRBV18, the J gene TRBJ2-5; D uncertain. Between the trimmed V and J ends, which lost 8 bases and 4 bases, there was a span of 14 bases. The CDR3 length is 13 residues. CDR1 is KGHSH, CDR2 LQKENI, per germline. CDR3 sequence reads: CASHVNVGETQYF. CDR3 in DNA: TGTGCCAGCCACGTCAACGTGGGAGAGACCCAGTACTTC.

This chain uses TRBV6-1 with TRBJ2-1; 9 positions match TRBD1. V lost 5 bases, J lost 8 bases, and 10 bases stayed unmatched. From germline, CDR1 is MNHNS and CDR2 SASEGT. The length of the CDR3 is 15 residues. CDR3 amino acids: CASSSQGAFPHEQFF. As DNA, the CDR3 is TGTGCCAGCAGTTCACAGGGGGCGTTTCCCCATGAGCAGTTCTTC.

This clone showed up just a few times. The chain couples TRBV7-2 to TRBJ2-3; no reliable D call. The germline V gene has CDR1 SGHTA and CDR2 FQGNSA. Deletions cut 0 bases from V and 6 bases from J, with 7 bases between. The CDR3 is 13 amino acids. The CDR3 is CASSLARPDTQYF. For the CDR3, the DNA is TGTGCCAGCAGCTTAGCGAGGCCCGATACGCAGTATTTT. The entire variable domain, with the rest obtained from reference TRBV7-2 and TRBJ2-3, is as follows: GAGVSQSPSNKVTEKGKDVELRCDPISGHTALYWYRQSLGQGLEFLIYFQGNSAPDKSGLPSDRFSAERTGGSVSTLTIQRTQQEDSAVYLCASSLARPDTQYFGPGTRLTVL.

V is TRBV29-1 and J is TRBJ1-2, with a tentative D call TRBD1 (5 bases). CDR3 size: 12 residues. CDR1 SQVTM and CDR2 ANQGSEA come from the germline V gene. V was shortened by 1 base and J by 7 bases, with 10 bases between the two germline ends. The CDR3 region has the DNA TGCAGCGTTGAAGGGCGGGGGGGTGGCTACACCTTC. Protein sequence: CSVEGRGGGYTF.

The V and J genes are TRBV7-9 and TRBJ2-1, with 7 bases aligning to TRBD2. CDR3 size: 13 residues. Germline V lookup: CDR1 SEHNR, CDR2 FQNEAQ (reference sequence). V shed 5 bases, J shed 9 bases, and the junction held 7 bases outside the gene matches. The CDR3 is CASSPNPGGEQFF. In DNA form, the CDR3 reads TGTGCCAGCAGCCCAAATCCGGGGGGTGAGCAGTTCTTC.

This clone was observed a few times. V gene TRBV9 combines with J gene TRBJ2-1; the match to TRBD2 covers 8 bases. Germline CDR1 reads SGDLS; CDR2 reads YYNGEE. The CDR3 extends over 15 amino acids. The junction had 5 bases not matched to a gene; V was cut back by 0 bases and J by 6 bases. CDR3 nucleotides: TGTGCCAGCAGCGTAGGAGCGGGAGCTCTCAATGAGCAGTTCTTC. Translating gives CASSVGAGALNEQFF.

This clone turned up a few times. The J gene is TRBJ2-7, the V gene TRBV5-6, with D unclear. This CDR3 is 15 amino acids long. Germline values: CDR1 SGHDT, CDR2 YYEEEE. The germline V and J ends were trimmed by 2 bases and 2 bases, with 14 bases remaining between them. For the CDR3, the DNA is TGTGCCAGCAGCTTCTTTCAGCGCAGCACCTACGAGCAGTACGTC. It specifies CASSFFQRSTYEQYV.

There are a few counts of this clone. The V call is TRBV29-1, the J call TRBJ2-7; 8 bases line up with TRBD1. The V gene end was trimmed by 6 bases and the J gene end by 6 bases; junction bases not matched to a gene: 4. The CDR3 totals 11 residues. CDR1 is SQVTM and CDR2 is ANQGSEA in the germline V gene. The CDR3 loop reads CSVATGGEQYV. CDR3 nucleotide sequence: TGCAGCGTGGCAACAGGGGGCGAGCAGTACGTC.

This sequence joins TRBV9 and TRBJ2-5; 7 bases are a match to TRBD1. V was pared by 4 bases and J by 4 bases, with 13 bases of the junction left unmatched. The germline V gene encodes CDR1 SGDLS and CDR2 YYNGEE. The CDR3 contains 16 residues. The CDR3, as DNA: TGTGCCAGCAGCCCTAGAGACAGGGTCACGGGAGAGACCCAGTACTTC. It is translated as CASSPRDRVTGETQYF. The full variable domain, in which reference TRBV9 and TRBJ2-5 provide the parts outside the CDR3, is DSGVTQTPKHLITATGQRVTLRCSPRSGDLSVYWYQQSLDQGLQFLIQYYNGEERAKGNILERFSAQQFPDLHSELNLSSLELGDSALYFCASSPRDRVTGETQYFGPGTRLLVL.

This clone was seen more than once but under ten times. The chain joins TRBV7-3 to TRBJ2-6; D is perhaps TRBD1 (5 bases). The CDR3 is 15 amino acids. V dropped 5 bases and J dropped 0 bases, with 8 bases sitting between them. Germline CDR1 reads SGHTA; CDR2 reads FQGTGA. The CDR3 is CASSPTGSGANVLTF. The CDR3 DNA is TGTGCCAGCAGCCCCACAGGCTCTGGGGCCAACGTCCTGACTTTC.

The CDR3 reads CASSLQLPRTDTQYF. The CDR3 coding sequence is TGCGCCAGCAGCTTGCAATTGCCCCGCACAGATACGCAGTATTTT. The rearrangement links TRBV5-1 to TRBJ2-3; D gene uncertain. The V end lost 1 base, the J end lost 1 base, and 10 bases lay between the germline ends. CDR1 and CDR2 from the germline V gene are SGHRS and YFSETQ. This CDR3 is built from 15 residues.

The chain is built from TRBV9 and TRBJ2-5; D is undetermined. The J call is uncertain, as TRBJ2-7 better fits the DNA end. Germline V gene lookup returns CDR1 SGDLS and CDR2 YYNGEE. The CDR3 loop spans 14 amino acids. CDR3 protein: CASSVGRLNYEQYF. The CDR3 region has the DNA TGTGCCAGCAGCGTAGGCAGGTTAAACTACGAGCAGTACTTC.

The chain uses TRBV29-1 and TRBJ2-3; D is possibly TRBD1 (6 bases). Germline V CDR1 and CDR2: SQVTM, ANQGSEA. The CDR3 is 13 amino acids. V was trimmed by 7 bases and J by 5 bases, leaving 16 bases between them. The CDR3 reads CSAQGLALDTQYF. In DNA, the CDR3 is TGCAGCGCTCAGGGGCTAGCCCTAGATACGCAGTATTTT.

The J gene is TRBJ2-7, the V gene TRBV9, with D possibly being TRBD2 (5 bases). The CDR3 spans 13 residues. V was clipped by 3 bases and J by 6 bases, with 13 bases between them. Looked up from germline, CDR1 is SGDLS and CDR2 is YYNGEE. CDR3 loop: CASSASPSGEQYV. In DNA, the CDR3 is TGTGCCAGCAGCGCCTCCCCCAGCGGCGAGCAGTACGTC.